Listed here are 16 T cell receptor beta chains from one sample, sequenced in a study of shared clonotypes between healthy human individuals (dated by TCRdb to 2018 to 2020). The library came from the immunoSEQ multiplex PCR assay. TCRdb obtained this table from immuneACCESS and retained in-frame rearrangements with V and J assigned. These tables miss some clones; where compared with another copy, unresolved V genes account for less than half of the shortfall, and the remainder is unexplained. This sample is represented by millions of clones; roughly 93% of them were singletons. 0.35% to 0.45% of the sample is held by the ten biggest clonotypes. The specimen was naive CD4+ T cells from PBMCs. This specimen's cell subset or site label, per the study, means: CD45RA+ positively selected. The receptors were gathered from a young man in good health. Some clones in this sample may be carry-over from other donors' samples.

This clone came up once. The chain is built from TRBV6-5 and TRBJ1-5; D perhaps matches TRBD1 (6 bases). With 10 bases removed from V and 0 bases from J, the gap between germline ends came to 16 bases. Germline V gene sequence: CDR1 MNHEY, CDR2 SVGAGI. The CDR3 is made up of 15 amino acids. Here the CDR3 reads CATRNGGSSNQPQHF. Here the CDR3 DNA reads TGTGCCACCCGAAACGGGGGCTCTAGCAATCAGCCCCAGCATTTT.

This rearrangement joins TRBV9 to TRBJ1-1; 9 nucleotides match TRBD1. Trimming took 0 bases from V and 1 from J; bases not matched to a gene: 4. Per the germline V gene, CDR1 is SGDLS and CDR2 is YYNGEE. This CDR3 is built from 16 residues. CDR3 sequence reads: CASSVAGGQGNTEAFF. The CDR3, as DNA: TGTGCCAGCAGCGTAGCCGGGGGACAGGGGAACACTGAAGCTTTCTTT.

This clone is a singleton in its sample. V usage is TRBV5-1 and J usage is TRBJ2-1; TRBD1 or TRBD2 may be the D gene (6 bases each). The V gene's germline CDR1 is SGHRS and CDR2 YFSETQ. There are 14 residues in the CDR3. Trimming pared 4 bases from V and 7 bases from J, leaving 15 bases between. CDR3: CASSGLLGANEQFF. In DNA form, the CDR3 reads TGCGCCAGCAGCGGACTATTGGGGGCTAATGAGCAGTTCTTC.

The chain's CDR3 is CASSSRTSGRAMGNEQFF. The CDR3 nucleotides read TGTGCCAGCAGCTCAAGGACTAGCGGGAGGGCCATGGGCAATGAGCAGTTCTTC. The V and J genes are TRBV7-9 and TRBJ2-1; 15 nucleotides align to TRBD2. The length of the CDR3 is 18 residues. CDR1 and CDR2 (germline): SEHNR, FQNEAQ (reference sequence). With V trimmed by 4 bases and J by 6 bases, 10 bases remained unmatched.

The chain combines TRBV14 with TRBJ2-7; 8 bases align to TRBD1. The CDR3 runs 14 residues. Germline-derived CDR1 and CDR2 are SGHDN and FVKESK. Trimming took 1 base from V and 3 from J; bases not matched to a gene: 2. This CDR3 is CASSQVDRDYEQYF. The CDR3 region has the DNA TGTGCCAGCAGCCAAGTGGACAGGGACTACGAGCAGTACTTC.

The genes are TRBV7-8 and TRBJ2-7; either TRBD1 or TRBD2 may supply D (5 bases each). The CDR3 covers 13 residues. Germline V gene lookup returns CDR1 SGHVS and CDR2 FQNEAQ. Trimming shortened V by 1 base and J by 6 bases, and 10 bases separated the two germline ends. CDR3 DNA sequence: TGTGCCAGCAGCTTAGGGGACGAGAGCGAGCAGTACTTC. The encoded protein is CASSLGDESEQYF.

A single count supports this clone. The chain is built from TRBV5-1 and TRBJ2-7, with TRBD2 matching 9 bases. This CDR3 region has 15 residues. V gave up 0 bases and J gave up 4 bases; unmatched junction bases: 5. Germline V gene data show CDR1 as SGHRS and CDR2 as YFSETQ. CDR3 sequence (DNA): TGCGCCAGCAGCTTGGGTGGTAGCGGGAGATACGAGCAGTACTTC. Translated: CASSLGGSGRYEQYF.

A word on this clone: Other DNA sequences in the sample encode the same CDR3. The V and J genes are TRBV6-1 and TRBJ1-2; no clear D. Germline loops: CDR1 MNHNS, CDR2 SASEGT. This CDR3 comprises 13 residues. Trimming took off 4 bases at V and 3 bases at J, with 9 bases between the two ends. In DNA form, the CDR3 reads TGTGCCAGCAGTGTAGGGCCGGACTATGGCTACACCTTC. It codes for CASSVGPDYGYTF.

This chain joins TRBV19 and TRBJ1-4; 8 positions match TRBD1. V shed 4 bases, J shed 4 bases, and the junction held 8 bases outside the gene matches. There are 16 residues in the CDR3. Germline assignment: CDR1 LNHDA and CDR2 SQIVND (reference sequence). The CDR3 DNA reads TGTGCCAGTAGTACCCTGACGGGACAGGATAATGAAAAACTGTTTTTT. Amino acids: CASSTLTGQDNEKLFF.

This clone was recorded only once. The chain is built from TRBV7-2 and TRBJ2-7; D unresolved. Germline-derived CDR1 and CDR2 are SGHTA and FQGNSA. The CDR3 is 13 residues long. The ends were cut back, 1 base at V and 6 bases at J, with 10 bases in the middle. The CDR3 nucleotides are TGTGCCAGCAGCTTAGTGCTGGACGTCGAGCAGTACTTC. It encodes CASSLVLDVEQYF.

This clone was found once. The chain has TRBV18 and TRBJ1-3; D is undetermined. This CDR3 has 13 residues. V was clipped by 6 bases and J by 4 bases, with 10 bases between them. Germline values: CDR1 KGHSH, CDR2 LQKENI. As DNA, the CDR3 is TGTGCCAGCTCTCAGGACCGCGGAAACACCATATATTTT. Its protein product is CASSQDRGNTIYF.

The rearrangement joins TRBV19 to TRBJ1-5, with TRBD1 identical over 9 bases. J was trimmed by 5 bases and V by 5 bases; bases with no gene match: 10. This CDR3 has 16 residues. Per germline, CDR1 LNHDA and CDR2 SQIVND (reference sequence). This CDR3 is CASSPRTGAKDQPQHF. The CDR3 DNA reads as TGTGCCAGTAGTCCCCGGACAGGGGCGAAGGATCAGCCCCAGCATTTT.

With regard to this clone: Other DNA sequences in this specimen translate into the identical CDR3. Here the CDR3 DNA reads TGTGCCAGCAGCGTAGCAGGGAGCACAGATACGCAGTATTTT. This translates into CASSVAGSTDTQYF. The chain links TRBV9 to TRBJ2-3, with a weak D call TRBD1 (5 bases). The germline gives CDR1 SGDLS, CDR2 YYNGEE. This CDR3 has 14 amino acids. V lost 0 bases to trimming and J lost 0 bases, with 5 bases between them.

The V gene is TRBV27, the J gene TRBJ1-1; a weak D match, TRBD1 (6 bases). Trimming left V 8 bases short and J 2 bases short, with 21 bases between. This CDR3 contains 16 residues. Per germline, CDR1 MNHEY and CDR2 SMNVEV (reference sequence). CDR3 in DNA: TGTGCCAGCGGCCCTCTGCAGGGGCGGATTAACACTGAAGCTTTCTTT. This sequence encodes CASGPLQGRINTEAFF.

V is TRBV12-2 and J is TRBJ1-3. TRBV12-2 is noted as a pseudogene. CDR3 length: 15 residues. CDR3 amino acids: CASRSIRRSGNTIYF. CDR3 nucleotide sequence: TGTGCAAGTCGCTCGATCCGGCGGTCTGGAAACACCATATATTTT.

The genes are TRBV6-5 and TRBJ2-7; unclear D gene. V lost 6 bases to trimming and J lost 2 bases, with 11 bases between them. Germline CDR1 and CDR2: MNHEY and SVGAGI. The CDR3 runs 13 residues. CDR3 region: CASRFTATYEQYF. The CDR3 nucleotides read TGTGCCAGCAGGTTCACAGCTACCTACGAGCAGTACTTC.